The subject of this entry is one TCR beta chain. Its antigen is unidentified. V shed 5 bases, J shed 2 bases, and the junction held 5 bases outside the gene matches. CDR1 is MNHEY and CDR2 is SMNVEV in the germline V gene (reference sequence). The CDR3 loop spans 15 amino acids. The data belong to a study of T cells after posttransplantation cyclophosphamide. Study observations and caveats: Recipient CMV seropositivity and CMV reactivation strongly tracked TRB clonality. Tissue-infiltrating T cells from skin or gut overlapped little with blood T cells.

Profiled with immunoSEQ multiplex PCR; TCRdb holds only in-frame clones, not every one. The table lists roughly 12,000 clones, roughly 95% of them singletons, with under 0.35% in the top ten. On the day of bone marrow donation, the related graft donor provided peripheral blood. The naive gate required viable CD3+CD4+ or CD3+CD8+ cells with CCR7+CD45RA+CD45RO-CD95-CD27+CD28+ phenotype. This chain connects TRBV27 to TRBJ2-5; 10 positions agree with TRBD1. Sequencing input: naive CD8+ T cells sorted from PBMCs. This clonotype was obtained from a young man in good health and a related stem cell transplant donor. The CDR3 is CASSLTGGAQETQYF. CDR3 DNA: TGTGCCAGCAGTCTGACAGGGGGCGCACAAGAGACCCAGTACTTC.